Given below is one T cell receptor (beta chain) in context. TCRdb keeps only in-frame clones here, not all; method: immunoSEQ multiplex PCR. The data show fewer than 85,000 clones, more than 85% seen once. Germline V gene data show CDR1 as MNHEY and CDR2 as SMNVEV (reference sequence). V was trimmed by 3 bases and J by 4 bases, leaving 18 bases between them. The CDR3 loop spans 16 amino acids. This sample was included in a study of technical replicates of blood from a few donors. This receptor was identified in a human donor in good health. Some clones in this sample may be carry-over from other donors' samples. Sequenced sample: PBMCs. This rearrangement joins TRBV27 to TRBJ1-2; D gene unclear. The DNA of the CDR3 is TGTGCCAGCAGTTTTCTAACCACCGGTAACCGCTATGGCTACACCTTC. Translated, it gives CASSFLTTGNRYGYTF.